A single sample gave rise to the 5 T cell receptor beta chains below, sequenced in a study of blood T cell repertoires in COVID-19. TCRdb's table, derived via immunoSEQ multiplex PCR, lists solely in-frame clones and lacks some. The sample consists of about 200,000 clones, 82% of them appearing once. The source material was peripheral blood. These receptors were collected from a woman aged 40 to 49 with acute or convalescent COVID-19.

This chain links TRBV24-1 with TRBJ2-1, with 7 nucleotides matching TRBD1. The length of the CDR3 is 12 residues. V lost 7 bases to trimming and J lost 9 bases; unmatched junction nucleotides: 5. Germline values: CDR1 KGHDR, CDR2 SFDVKD. The CDR3 DNA reads as TGTGCCACCAGGGGGGCAGGGGGTGAGCAGTTCTTC. Encoded protein: CATRGAGGEQFF.

This clone was seen a single time. The genes are TRBV20-1 and TRBJ2-3; D unclear. The germline V and J ends were trimmed by 6 bases and 6 bases, with 7 bases remaining between them. This CDR3 is 10 amino acids long. Per the germline V gene, CDR1 is DFQATT and CDR2 is SNEGSKA (reference sequence). The chain's CDR3 is CSAGWDTQYF. The CDR3 bases are TGCAGTGCCGGGTGGGATACGCAGTATTTT.

Only a few counts were recorded for this clone. The CDR3 region is CASSPWPGSYEQYF. The CDR3 region has the DNA TGTGCCAGCAGCCCGTGGCCTGGCTCCTACGAGCAGTACTTC. The chain joins TRBV7-3 to TRBJ2-7; D is unclear. Germline-derived CDR1 and CDR2 are SGHTA and FQGTGA. CDR3 size: 14 residues. The V end was cut by 5 bases, the J end by 0 bases, with 11 bases between.

The V and J genes are TRBV29-1 and TRBJ1-1; D gene uncertain. V lost 7 bases to trimming and J lost 4 bases, with 10 bases between them. This CDR3 contains 11 residues. Germline CDR1 reads SQVTM; CDR2 reads ANQGSEA. The DNA for the CDR3 is TGCAGCGGTCTCGTAGCCACTGAAGCTTTCTTT. It yields the protein CSGLVATEAFF.

The chain couples TRBV15 to TRBJ1-2, with 11 bases identical to TRBD1. With 4 bases clipped from V and 8 bases from J, the junction kept 6 bases outside the gene matches. CDR1 is LNHNV and CDR2 is YYDKDF in the germline V gene (reference sequence). This CDR3 contains 14 residues. CDR3 region: CATSKPGQGEGYTF. CDR3 nucleotide sequence: TGTGCCACCAGCAAACCGGGACAGGGGGAGGGCTACACCTTC.